This T cell receptor (beta chain) is from a study of blood T cell repertoires in COVID-19. Study as a whole: Sample material is recorded as cDNA or gDNA derived from T cells, B-cell-depleted T cells, or PBMCs.

Trimming shortened V by 7 bases and J by 1 base, and 13 bases separated the two germline ends. Per the germline V gene, CDR1 is MNHEY and CDR2 is SVGAGI. The CDR3 runs 14 residues. Authors' methods: Cell counts per sample came from amplifying reference gene primers. Here immunoSEQ multiplex PCR was the method, and the copy in TCRdb shows in-frame clones only, minus some. For V, J and clone size, that table is used; D and trimming come from the DNA. The top ten hold more than 9% of the sample, which has under 250,000 clones, around 86% seen once. Sequences were obtained from peripheral blood. This clonotype originated in a man aged 50 to 60 with COVID-19, enrolled during active disease. This chain joins TRBV6-5 and TRBJ1-1, with D tentatively TRBD1 (5 bases). CDR3 nucleotides: TGTGCCAGCACCCGGTCGGGGGGGAACACTGAAGCTTTCTTT. Translated, it gives CASTRSGGNTEAFF.